This T cell receptor (beta chain) was captured in a study of PD-1 blockade in classical Hodgkin lymphoma. Overall study: Nivolumab dosed at 3 mg/kg went to patients intravenously every 2 weeks.

Time point meaning: cycle 4 day 1 (C4D1), after five to seven weeks of nivolumab. There was relapse after autologous stem cell transplantation in every patient, and there was variation in brentuximab vedotin exposure. There are 15 residues in the CDR3. Germline CDR1 and CDR2: MNHNY and SVGAGI (reference sequence). The V end was cut by 6 bases, the J end by 4 bases, with 18 bases between. The sample holds a few counts of this clone. This table comes from immunoSEQ multiplex PCR, and its TCRdb copy is limited to in-frame clones, with some not included. The sample holds about 41,000 clones; 60% to 80% are singletons and the top ten take under 3%.

The chain recombines TRBV6-6 with TRBJ1-1; no clear D. The receptor was isolated from a human donor with classical Hodgkin lymphoma. Sequencing was performed on peripheral blood mononuclear cells (PBMCs), taken before the fourth cycle of nivolumab. The CDR3 here is CASSRRGEIGTEAFF. In DNA, the CDR3 is TGTGCCAGCAGCCGCCGCGGGGAAATCGGCACTGAAGCTTTCTTT.